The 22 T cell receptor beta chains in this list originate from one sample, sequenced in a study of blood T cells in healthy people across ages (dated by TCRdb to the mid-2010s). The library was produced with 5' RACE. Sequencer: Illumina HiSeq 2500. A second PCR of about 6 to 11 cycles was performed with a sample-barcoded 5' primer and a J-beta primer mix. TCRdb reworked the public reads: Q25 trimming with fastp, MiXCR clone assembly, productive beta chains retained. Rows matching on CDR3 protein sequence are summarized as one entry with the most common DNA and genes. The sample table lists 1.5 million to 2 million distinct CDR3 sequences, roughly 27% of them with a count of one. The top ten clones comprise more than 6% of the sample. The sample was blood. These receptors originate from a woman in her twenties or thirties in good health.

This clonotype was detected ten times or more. CDR3 in DNA: TGTGCCACCAGGACGGGGCTCTCCTACGAGCAGTACTTC. Translated: CATRTGLSYEQYF. The J gene is TRBJ2-7, the V gene TRBV10-3; the D call may be TRBD1 or TRBD2 (5 bases each). Germline values: CDR1 ENHRY, CDR2 SYGVKD. The V end was cut by 10 bases, the J end by 0 bases, with 13 bases between. The CDR3 is 13 amino acids.

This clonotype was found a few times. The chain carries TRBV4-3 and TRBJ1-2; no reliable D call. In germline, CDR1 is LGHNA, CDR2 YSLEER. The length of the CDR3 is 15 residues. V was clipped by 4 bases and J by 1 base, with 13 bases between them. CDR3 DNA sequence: TGCGCCAGCAGCCCAATGGATGGGAGTAACTATGGCTACACCTTC. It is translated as CASSPMDGSNYGYTF.

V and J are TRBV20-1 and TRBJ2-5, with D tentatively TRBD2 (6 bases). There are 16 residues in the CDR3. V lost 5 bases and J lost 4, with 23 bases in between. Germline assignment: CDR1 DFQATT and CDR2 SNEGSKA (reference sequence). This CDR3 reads CSASLFGGPALETQYF. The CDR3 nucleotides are TGCAGTGCTTCCCTATTCGGGGGACCTGCCCTAGAGACCCAGTACTTC.

The CDR3 DNA sequence: TGTGCCATCCGGGCGACTGGGAGCAATCAGCCCCAGCATTTT. Amino acid sequence: CAIRATGSNQPQHF. The chain carries TRBV10-3 and TRBJ1-5; D is uncertain. Deletions cut 8 bases from V and 1 base from J, with 12 bases between. Germline V gene sequence: CDR1 ENHRY, CDR2 SYGVKD. The CDR3 length is 14 residues.

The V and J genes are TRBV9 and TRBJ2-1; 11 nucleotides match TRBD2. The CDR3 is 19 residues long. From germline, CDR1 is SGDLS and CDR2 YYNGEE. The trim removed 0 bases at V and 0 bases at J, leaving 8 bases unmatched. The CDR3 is CASSVGIAGGPSSYNEQFF. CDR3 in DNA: TGTGCCAGCAGCGTAGGGATAGCGGGGGGGCCCAGCTCCTACAATGAGCAGTTCTTC.

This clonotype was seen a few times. The CDR3, as DNA: TGCGCCAGCATGGCACTACCGGGTGCCCATGAGCAGTTCTTC. This sequence encodes CASMALPGAHEQFF. The gene calls are TRBV5-1 and TRBJ2-1; D is ambiguous. Germline V gene sequence: CDR1 SGHRS, CDR2 YFSETQ. The CDR3 extends over 14 amino acids. Trimming removed 6 bases at V and 8 bases at J, with 18 bases between.

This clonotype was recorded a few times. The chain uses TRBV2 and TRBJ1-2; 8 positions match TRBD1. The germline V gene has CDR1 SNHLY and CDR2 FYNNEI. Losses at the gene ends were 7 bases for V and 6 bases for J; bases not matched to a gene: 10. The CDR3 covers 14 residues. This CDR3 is CASTTDRGRDGYTF. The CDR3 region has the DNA TGTGCCAGCACCACTGACAGGGGCCGCGATGGCTACACCTTC. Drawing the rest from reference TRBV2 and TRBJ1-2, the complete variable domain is EPEVTQTPSHQVTQMGQEVILRCVPISNHLYFYWYRQILGQKVEFLVSFYNNEISEKSEIFDDQFSVERPDGSNFTLKIRSTKLEDSAMYFCASTTDRGRDGYTFGSGTRLTVV.

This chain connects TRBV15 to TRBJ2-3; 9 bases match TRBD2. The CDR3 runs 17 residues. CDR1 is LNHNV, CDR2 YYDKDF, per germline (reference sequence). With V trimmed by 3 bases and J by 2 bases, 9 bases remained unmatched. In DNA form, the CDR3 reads TGTGCCACCAGCAGGGAACTACTAGCGGGTTTCACAGATACGCAGTATTTT. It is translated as CATSRELLAGFTDTQYF.

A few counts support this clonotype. The CDR3 DNA follows: TGTGCCAGCAGCTCCTACAGGGGAGTGGAGACCCAGTACTTC. As protein: CASSSYRGVETQYF. The chain couples TRBV12-3 or TRBV12-4 to TRBJ2-5; 7 positions match TRBD1. Trimming cost V 6 bases and J 5 bases; bases outside gene matches: 9. The CDR3 is 14 amino acids.

The chain's CDR3 is CASSSHLGGDIQYF. As DNA, the CDR3 is TGTGCCAGCAGCTCCCACCTGGGAGGGGACATTCAGTACTTC. The chain uses TRBV27 and TRBJ2-4; 7 nucleotides align to TRBD2. V lost 6 bases to trimming and J lost 8 bases; unmatched junction nucleotides: 10. Looked up from germline, CDR1 is MNHEY and CDR2 is SMNVEV (reference sequence). This CDR3 comprises 14 residues.

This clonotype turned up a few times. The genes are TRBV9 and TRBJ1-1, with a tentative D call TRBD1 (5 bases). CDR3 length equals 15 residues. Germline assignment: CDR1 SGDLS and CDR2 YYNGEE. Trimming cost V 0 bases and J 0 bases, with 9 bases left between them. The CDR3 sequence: CASSVVQAMNTEAFF. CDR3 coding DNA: TGTGCCAGCAGCGTAGTACAGGCTATGAACACTGAAGCTTTCTTT.

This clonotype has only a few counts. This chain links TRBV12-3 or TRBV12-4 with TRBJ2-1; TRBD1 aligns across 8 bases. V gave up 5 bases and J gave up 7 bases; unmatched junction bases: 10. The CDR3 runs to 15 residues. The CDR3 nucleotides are TGTGCCAGCAGTCCGAGCAGGGGGCCAGCGAATGAGCAGTTCTTC. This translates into CASSPSRGPANEQFF.

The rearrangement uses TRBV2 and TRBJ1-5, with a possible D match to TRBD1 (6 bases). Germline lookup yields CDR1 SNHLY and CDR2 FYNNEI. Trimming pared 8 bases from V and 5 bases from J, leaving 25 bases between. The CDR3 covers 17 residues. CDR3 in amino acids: CASRRGAVRGRDQPQHF. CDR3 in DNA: TGTGCCAGCCGCCGAGGGGCCGTAAGGGGGAGAGATCAGCCCCAGCATTTT.

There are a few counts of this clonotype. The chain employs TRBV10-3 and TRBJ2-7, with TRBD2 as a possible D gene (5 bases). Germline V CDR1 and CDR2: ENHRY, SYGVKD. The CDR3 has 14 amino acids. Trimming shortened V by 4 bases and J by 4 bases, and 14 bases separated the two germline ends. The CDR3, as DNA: TGTGCCATCAGTGGTGGGGAGTCAATTTACGAGCAGTACTTC. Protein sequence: CAISGGESIYEQYF.

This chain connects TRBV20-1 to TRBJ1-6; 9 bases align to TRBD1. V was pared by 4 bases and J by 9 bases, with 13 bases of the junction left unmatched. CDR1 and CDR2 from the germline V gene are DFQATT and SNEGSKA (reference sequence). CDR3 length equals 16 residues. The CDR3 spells CSAIPGQGVGSSPLHF. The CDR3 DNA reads TGCAGTGCTATCCCGGGACAGGGAGTTGGTTCTTCACCCCTCCACTTT.

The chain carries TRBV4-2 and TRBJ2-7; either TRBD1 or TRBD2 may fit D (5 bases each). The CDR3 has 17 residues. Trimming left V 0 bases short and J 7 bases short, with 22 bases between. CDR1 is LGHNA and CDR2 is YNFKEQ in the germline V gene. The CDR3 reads CASSQDDGAILSLEQYF. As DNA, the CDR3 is TGTGCCAGCAGCCAAGATGACGGGGCAATACTATCCTTGGAGCAGTACTTC.

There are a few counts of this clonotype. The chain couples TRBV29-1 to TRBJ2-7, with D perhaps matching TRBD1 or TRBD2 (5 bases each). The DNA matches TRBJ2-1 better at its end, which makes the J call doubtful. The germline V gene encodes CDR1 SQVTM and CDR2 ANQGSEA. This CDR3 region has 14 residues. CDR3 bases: TGCAGCGTTCGCCCAGGGCAGGCTGACTACGAGCAGTTCTTC. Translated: CSVRPGQADYEQFF.

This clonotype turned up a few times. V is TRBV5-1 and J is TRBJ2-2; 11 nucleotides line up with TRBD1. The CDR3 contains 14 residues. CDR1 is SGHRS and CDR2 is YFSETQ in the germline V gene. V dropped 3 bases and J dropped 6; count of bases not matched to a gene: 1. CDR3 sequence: CASSSGQGAGELFF. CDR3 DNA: TGCGCCAGCAGCTCGGGACAGGGGGCCGGGGAGCTGTTTTTT.

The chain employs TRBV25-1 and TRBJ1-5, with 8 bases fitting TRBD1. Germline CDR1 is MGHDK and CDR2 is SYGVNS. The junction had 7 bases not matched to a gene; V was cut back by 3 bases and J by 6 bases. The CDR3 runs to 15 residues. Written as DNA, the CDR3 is TGTGCCAGCAGTGAGTTACAGGGGGAACTTCAGCCCCAGCATTTT. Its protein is CASSELQGELQPQHF.

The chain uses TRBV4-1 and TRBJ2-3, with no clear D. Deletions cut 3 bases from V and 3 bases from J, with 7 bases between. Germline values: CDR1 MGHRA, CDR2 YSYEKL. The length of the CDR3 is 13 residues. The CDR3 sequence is CASSHPATDTQYF. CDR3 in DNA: TGCGCCAGCAGCCATCCGGCTACAGATACGCAGTATTTT.

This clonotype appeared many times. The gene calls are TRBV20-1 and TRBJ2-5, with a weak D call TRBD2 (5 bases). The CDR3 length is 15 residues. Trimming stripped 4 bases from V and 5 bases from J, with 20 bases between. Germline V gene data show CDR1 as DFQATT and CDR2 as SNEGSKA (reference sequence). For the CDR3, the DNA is TGCAGTGCTACCGATGAGGGCGCCGCCGTGGAGACCCAGTACTTC. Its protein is CSATDEGAAVETQYF.

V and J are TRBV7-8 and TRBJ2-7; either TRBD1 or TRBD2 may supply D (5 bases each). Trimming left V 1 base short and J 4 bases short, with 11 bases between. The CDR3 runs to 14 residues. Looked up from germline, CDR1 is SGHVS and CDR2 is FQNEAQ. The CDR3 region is CASSLEDRLYEQYF. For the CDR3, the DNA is TGTGCCAGCAGCTTAGAAGACAGACTATACGAGCAGTACTTC.